What follows are 6 T cell receptor beta chains derived from one specimen sequenced in a study of cytomegalovirus exposure and HLA in healthy donors. 60 Vbeta and 13 Jbeta primers were used in PCR. Using immunoSEQ multiplex PCR, the repertoire was profiled, and TCRdb retains in-frame clones only, with some absent. In the table there are fewer than 150,000 clones, about three quarters of which are singletons. The sample was PBMCs. The origin of the receptors is a man in his 60s in good health and CMV-seropositive.

The CDR3 nucleotides are TGTGCCAGCAGCCGGGGACTAGCGGGATCTGAGTTCTTC. Its protein product is CASSRGLAGSEFF. The V call is TRBV11-1, the J call TRBJ2-1; 13 nucleotides match TRBD2. Germline V CDR1 and CDR2: SGHAT, FQDESV (reference sequence). V was pared by 5 bases and J by 14 bases, with 6 bases of the junction left unmatched. The CDR3 has 13 residues.

Turning to this clone: At one boundary the junction diverges from the germline segment, which might be a read error. This chain connects TRBV2 to TRBJ2-5, with 9 bases fitting TRBD1. The J call may be faulty, since TRBJ2-7 better matches the DNA end. This CDR3 contains 14 residues. Germline lookup yields CDR1 SNHLY and CDR2 FYNNEI. CDR3 residues: CASREAGQGYEQYF. CDR3 coding DNA: TGTGCCAGCAGAGAAGCCGGACAGGGGTACGAGCAGTACTTC.

V and J are TRBV5-1 and TRBJ2-5, with 9 bases lining up with TRBD2. Germline V gene lookup returns CDR1 SGHRS and CDR2 YFSETQ. The CDR3 spans 16 residues. V was clipped by 0 bases and J by 1 base; unmatched bases: 4. In DNA, the CDR3 is TGCGCCAGCAGCTTGGTAGCGGGAGTCTCCCAAGAGACCCAGTACTTC. Amino acid sequence: CASSLVAGVSQETQYF.

The chain is built from TRBV28 and TRBJ1-1; 11 bases map to TRBD1. Germline values: CDR1 MDHEN, CDR2 SYDVKM. The V gene end was trimmed by 8 bases and the J gene end by 1 base; junction bases not matched to a gene: 15. The CDR3 is 18 amino acids. CDR3 coding DNA: TGTGCCAGCCATGTGCCGTGGGACAGGGGGGTAGAGAACACTGAAGCTTTCTTT. Its translation: CASHVPWDRGVENTEAFF.

The chain links TRBV30 to TRBJ1-2; D is possibly TRBD1 (6 bases). Trimming removed 5 bases at V and 8 bases at J, with 12 bases between. The CDR3 runs to 11 residues. Per the germline V gene, CDR1 is GTSNPN and CDR2 is SVGIG (reference sequence). The CDR3 sequence is CAWARQVGYTF. The CDR3 DNA is TGTGCCTGGGCGAGACAGGTCGGCTACACCTTC. Together with reference TRBV30 and TRBJ1-2, the CDR3 gives the full variable domain: SQTIHQWPATLVQPVGSPLSLECTVEGTSNPNLYWYRQAAGRGLQLLFYSVGIGQISSEVPQNLSASRPQDRQFILSSKKLLLSDSGFYLCAWARQVGYTFGSGTRLTVV.

This sequence joins TRBV2 and TRBJ2-1; a weak D match, TRBD1 (6 bases). V was clipped by 6 bases and J by 4 bases, with 16 bases between them. Germline V CDR1 and CDR2: SNHLY, FYNNEI. This CDR3 region has 15 residues. CDR3 region: CASSKEGVVYNEQFF. The CDR3 DNA is TGTGCCAGCAGCAAAGAGGGGGTCGTTTACAATGAGCAGTTCTTC.